Presented here are 22 T cell receptor beta chains from one specimen sequenced in a study of cytomegalovirus exposure and HLA in healthy donors. PCR was performed using 60 Vbeta and 13 Jbeta primers. Measured with immunoSEQ multiplex PCR; TCRdb has only the in-frame clones, and not every one. The sample shows 120,000 or so clones, roughly 18% of them seen only once. The specimen sequenced was PBMCs. These receptor sequences come from a female donor in good health and CMV-seropositive.

This sequence joins TRBV30 and TRBJ2-1; 12 positions match TRBD2. The germline CDR1 and CDR2 sequences are GTSNPN and SVGIG (reference sequence). The CDR3 contains 16 residues. V was pared by 0 bases and J by 2 bases, with 2 bases of the junction left unmatched. In DNA, the CDR3 is TGTGCCTGGAGTGTACGGACTAGCGGGGCCTACAATGAGCAGTTCTTC. Its translation is CAWSVRTSGAYNEQFF.

The chain employs TRBV7-9 and TRBJ2-5, with D possibly being TRBD2 (6 bases). From germline, CDR1 is SEHNR and CDR2 FQNEAQ (reference sequence). This CDR3 spans 14 amino acids. Trimming took 5 bases from V and 1 from J, leaving 11 bases between them. DNA of the CDR3: TGTGCCAGCAGCCTCGGGGGAATCCAAGAGACCCAGTACTTC. This translates into CASSLGGIQETQYF.

This clone was picked up a small number of times. The V gene is TRBV28, the J gene TRBJ2-7; 8 nucleotides align to TRBD1. This CDR3 is 19 amino acids long. V lost 5 bases and J lost 0; bases outside the gene matches: 18. Germline CDR1 is MDHEN and CDR2 is SYDVKM. Here the CDR3 reads CASSRYMTGEVSGSYEQYF. DNA of the CDR3: TGTGCCAGCAGTCGATATATGACAGGGGAGGTTTCGGGCTCCTACGAGCAGTACTTC.

This clone was recorded a few times. This chain links TRBV5-4 with TRBJ1-2, with a possible D match to TRBD1 (5 bases). Trimming took off 4 bases at V and 3 bases at J, with 16 bases between the two ends. The germline V gene has CDR1 SGHNT and CDR2 YYREEE (reference sequence). The CDR3 sequence is 15 residues long. CDR3 DNA sequence: TGTGCCAGCAGCACGCCCGGAGGGGCGGACTATGGCTACACCTTC. It yields the protein CASSTPGGADYGYTF.

This clone was seen more than once but under ten times. The gene calls are TRBV28 and TRBJ1-4; weak D call: TRBD1 (6 bases). V lost 2 bases and J lost 8, with 12 bases in between. Per the germline V gene, CDR1 is MDHEN and CDR2 is SYDVKM. This CDR3 region has 14 residues. CDR3: CASSLRPDREKLFF. CDR3 coding DNA: TGTGCCAGCAGTTTAAGACCTGACAGGGAAAAACTGTTTTTT.

V is TRBV14 and J is TRBJ1-2; no clear D gene. V was clipped by 0 bases and J by 5 bases, with 10 bases between them. The germline V gene encodes CDR1 SGHDN and CDR2 FVKESK. The CDR3 totals 14 residues. The CDR3: CASSQDPGIYGYTF. As DNA, the CDR3 is TGTGCCAGCAGCCAAGATCCGGGGATTTATGGCTACACCTTC.

This clone was counted only a few times. At one end the junction does not follow the germline gene, possibly because of a read error. The V call is TRBV5-1, the J call TRBJ2-3; possibly TRBD1 for D (6 bases). From germline, CDR1 is SGHRS and CDR2 YFSETQ. The CDR3 sequence is 17 residues long. CDR3 amino acids: CASSTPQGIFGTDMQYF. The CDR3 DNA sequence: TGCGCCAGCAGCACGCCACAGGGAATTTTTGGCACAGATATGCAGTATTTT.

This clone was counted a few times. The rearrangement uses TRBV29-1 and TRBJ2-1; 8 bases line up with TRBD2. This CDR3 has 15 amino acids. J gave up 4 bases and V 0 bases, and 5 bases lay outside the gene matches. Germline CDR1 reads SQVTM; CDR2 reads ANQGSEA. CDR3 protein: CSVEDSGGEYNEQFF. As DNA, the CDR3 is TGCAGCGTTGAAGATTCGGGGGGGGAGTACAATGAGCAGTTCTTC.

This clone was detected once. The chain carries TRBV15 and TRBJ2-7; the D gene is possibly TRBD1 (6 bases). The V gene's germline CDR1 is LNHNV and CDR2 YYDKDF (reference sequence). The length of the CDR3 is 18 residues. The V end was cut by 2 bases, the J end by 2 bases, with 22 bases between. For the CDR3, the DNA is TGTGCCACCAGCAGACAAAAGACGCCGGGACAATTCCCCTACGAGCAGTACTTC. Its translation is CATSRQKTPGQFPYEQYF. Drawing the rest from reference TRBV15 and TRBJ2-7, the complete variable domain is DAMVIQNPRYQVTQFGKPVTLSCSQTLNHNVMYWYQQKSSQAPKLLFHYYDKDFNNEADTPDNFQSRRPNTSFCFLDIRSPGLGDTAMYLCATSRQKTPGQFPYEQYFGPGTRLTVT.

The V and J genes are TRBV25-1 and TRBJ2-1, with 10 bases aligning to TRBD2. The CDR3 sequence is 16 residues long. V lost 3 bases to trimming and J lost 7 bases; unmatched junction nucleotides: 9. Germline values: CDR1 MGHDK, CDR2 SYGVNS. The DNA for the CDR3 is TGTGCCAGCAGTGATAGAGCGGGAGGGGTTTTTAATGAGCAGTTCTTC. Protein sequence: CASSDRAGGVFNEQFF.

In this sample, this clone turned up a few times. The genes are TRBV4-2 and TRBJ2-7; 9 bases map to TRBD2. CDR3 length: 16 residues. Germline V CDR1 and CDR2: LGHNA, YNFKEQ. V shed 0 bases, J shed 2 bases, and the junction held 5 bases outside the gene matches. The CDR3 here is CASSQDVASGAYEQYF. The CDR3 bases are TGTGCCAGCAGCCAAGATGTAGCTAGCGGGGCCTACGAGCAGTACTTC.

V and J are TRBV7-9 and TRBJ2-7, with TRBD2 identical over 12 bases. This CDR3 contains 14 residues. V dropped 7 bases and J dropped 2; count of bases not matched to a gene: 3. CDR1 is SEHNR, CDR2 FQNEAQ, per germline (reference sequence). The CDR3 loop reads CASTRTSGAYEQYF. The DNA of the CDR3 is TGTGCCAGCACCCGGACTAGCGGGGCCTACGAGCAGTACTTC.

This clone was seen a few times. The chain uses TRBV5-6 and TRBJ2-3; TRBD1 might be the D (5 bases). There are 15 residues in the CDR3. Germline V gene lookup returns CDR1 SGHDT and CDR2 YYEEEE. V gave up 0 bases and J gave up 2 bases, with 10 bases separating them. The CDR3 here is CASSLGQRFTDTQYF. The CDR3 DNA follows: TGTGCCAGCAGCTTGGGACAGCGATTCACAGATACGCAGTATTTT.

This clone was picked up a small number of times. The genes are TRBV7-8 and TRBJ1-6; possible D gene TRBD1, 5 bases. Trimming took 1 base from V and 9 from J, leaving 16 bases between them. The CDR3 has 16 amino acids. Germline lookup yields CDR1 SGHVS and CDR2 FQNEAQ. The CDR3 coding sequence is TGTGCCAGCAGCTTAGTAGGGCAAAGGGGCGGTTCACCCCTCCACTTT. Its translation is CASSLVGQRGGSPLHF.

This clone was seen only a few times. The chain recombines TRBV9 with TRBJ1-4, with D maybe TRBD1 (6 bases). The ends were cut back, 0 bases at V and 5 bases at J, with 11 bases in the middle. Germline lookup yields CDR1 SGDLS and CDR2 YYNGEE. There are 15 residues in the CDR3. CDR3 protein: CASSVGGGLNEKLFF. DNA for the CDR3: TGTGCCAGCAGCGTAGGGGGGGGCTTAAATGAAAAACTGTTTTTT.

Written as DNA, the CDR3 is TGCGCCAGCAGCCAATCCAATCGGGGGGGGCTCTATGGCTACACCTTC. Translating it yields CASSQSNRGGLYGYTF. The chain couples TRBV4-3 to TRBJ1-2; TRBD1 might be the D (6 bases). V lost 2 bases to trimming and J lost 4 bases, with 17 bases between them. Looked up from germline, CDR1 is LGHNA and CDR2 is YSLEER. The CDR3 has 16 amino acids.

This rearrangement joins TRBV13 to TRBJ2-4; a weak D match, TRBD1 (7 bases). V dropped 5 bases and J dropped 0 bases, with 14 bases sitting between them. This CDR3 is built from 16 residues. Looked up from germline, CDR1 is PRHDT and CDR2 is FYEKMQ (reference sequence). The CDR3 sequence: CASSPGGSGAKNIQYF. The CDR3 coding sequence is TGTGCCAGCAGCCCAGGGGGGTCGGGAGCCAAAAACATTCAGTACTTC.

The J gene is TRBJ1-5, the V gene TRBV5-5, with a weak D call TRBD1 (5 bases). V was trimmed by 4 bases and J by 6 bases, leaving 17 bases between them. Germline V CDR1 and CDR2: SGHKS, YYEKEE (reference sequence). The CDR3 sequence is 15 residues long. The CDR3 protein is CASSLRWGVSQPQHF. CDR3 coding DNA: TGTGCCAGCAGCCTAAGATGGGGGGTAAGTCAGCCCCAGCATTTT.

This chain joins TRBV28 and TRBJ1-5; D perhaps matches TRBD1 (5 bases). Trimming shortened V by 6 bases and J by 0 bases, and 15 bases separated the two germline ends. Germline CDR1 is MDHEN and CDR2 is SYDVKM. This CDR3 spans 16 amino acids. CDR3 protein: CASRARGSYSNQPQHF. CDR3 nucleotide sequence: TGTGCCAGCAGGGCCCGGGGGTCCTATAGCAATCAGCCCCAGCATTTT.

This clone was observed a handful of times. V usage is TRBV2 and J usage is TRBJ1-1; no firm D call. The CDR3 totals 14 residues. The germline CDR1 and CDR2 sequences are SNHLY and FYNNEI. The V and J ends lost 5 bases and 1 base respectively, with 11 bases between them. CDR3 bases: TGTGCCAGCAGTACCGACACGAGGAACACTGAAGCTTTCTTT. Protein product: CASSTDTRNTEAFF.

The chain recombines TRBV28 with TRBJ1-2; D not resolved. The germline CDR1 and CDR2 sequences are MDHEN and SYDVKM. V gave up 4 bases and J gave up 0 bases, with 12 bases separating them. This CDR3 has 15 amino acids. The CDR3 bases are TGTGCCAGCAGTTCATCCGACGGGACTAACTATGGCTACACCTTC. Translating gives CASSSSDGTNYGYTF.

This clone was observed a few times. CDR3: CASSRGGGGSGYTEAFF. The CDR3 nucleotides are TGCGCCAGCAGCCGCGGCGGTGGGGGCAGTGGGTACACTGAAGCTTTCTTT. V and J are TRBV5-1 and TRBJ1-1; a weak D match, TRBD1 (6 bases). Germline values: CDR1 SGHRS, CDR2 YFSETQ. The CDR3 loop spans 17 amino acids. Trimming left V 4 bases short and J 3 bases short, with 22 bases between.